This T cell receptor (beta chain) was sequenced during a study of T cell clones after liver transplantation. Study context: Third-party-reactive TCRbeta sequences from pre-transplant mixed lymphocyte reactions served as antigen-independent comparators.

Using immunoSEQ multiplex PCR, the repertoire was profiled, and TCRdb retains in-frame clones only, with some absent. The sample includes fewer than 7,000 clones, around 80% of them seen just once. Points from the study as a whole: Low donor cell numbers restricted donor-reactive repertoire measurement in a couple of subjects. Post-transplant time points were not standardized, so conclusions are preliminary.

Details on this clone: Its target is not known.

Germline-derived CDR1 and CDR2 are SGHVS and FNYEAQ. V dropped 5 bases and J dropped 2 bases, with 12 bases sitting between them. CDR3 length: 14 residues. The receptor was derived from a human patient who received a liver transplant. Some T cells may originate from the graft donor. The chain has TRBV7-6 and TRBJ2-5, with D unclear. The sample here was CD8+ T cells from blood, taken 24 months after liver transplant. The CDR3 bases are TGTGCCAGCAGCCCGATAGGCTATCAAGAGACCCAGTACTTC. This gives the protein CASSPIGYQETQYF.